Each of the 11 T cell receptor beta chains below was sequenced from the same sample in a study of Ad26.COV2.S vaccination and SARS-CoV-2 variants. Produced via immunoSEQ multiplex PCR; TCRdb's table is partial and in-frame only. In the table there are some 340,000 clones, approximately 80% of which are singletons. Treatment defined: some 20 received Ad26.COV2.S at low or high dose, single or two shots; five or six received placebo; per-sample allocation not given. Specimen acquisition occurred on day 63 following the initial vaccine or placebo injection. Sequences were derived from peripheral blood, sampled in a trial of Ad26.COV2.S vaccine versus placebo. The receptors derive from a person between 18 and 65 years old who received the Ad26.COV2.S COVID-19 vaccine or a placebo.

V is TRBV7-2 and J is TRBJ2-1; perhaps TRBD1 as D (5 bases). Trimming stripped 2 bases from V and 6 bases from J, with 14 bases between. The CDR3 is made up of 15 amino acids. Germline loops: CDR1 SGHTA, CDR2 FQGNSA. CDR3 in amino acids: CASSLYIGRVNEQFF. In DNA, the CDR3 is TGTGCCAGCAGCTTATACATTGGCAGGGTCAATGAGCAGTTCTTC.

In DNA form, the CDR3 reads TGTGCCAGCAGCCTACGGGACAGGGGCACTGAAGCTTTCTTT. Translation gives CASSLRDRGTEAFF. This chain uses TRBV3-1 (or the pseudogene TRBV3-2) with TRBJ1-1; 10 bases map to TRBD1. Trimming took 4 bases from V and 4 from J; bases not matched to a gene: 3. CDR3 length: 14 residues. CDR1 and CDR2 (germline): LGHDT, YNNKEL (reference sequence).

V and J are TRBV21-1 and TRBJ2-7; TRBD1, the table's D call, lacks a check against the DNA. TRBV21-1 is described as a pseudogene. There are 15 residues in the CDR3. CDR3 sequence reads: CASTEGTGGSYEQYF. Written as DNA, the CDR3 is TGTGCCAGCACAGAAGGGACAGGGGGCTCCTACGAGCAGTACTTC.

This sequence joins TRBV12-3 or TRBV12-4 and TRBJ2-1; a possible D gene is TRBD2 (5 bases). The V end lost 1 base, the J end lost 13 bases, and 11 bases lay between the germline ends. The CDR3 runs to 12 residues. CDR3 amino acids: CASSLERRQQFF. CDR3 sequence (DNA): TGTGCCAGCAGTTTAGAGCGGCGGCAACAGTTCTTC.

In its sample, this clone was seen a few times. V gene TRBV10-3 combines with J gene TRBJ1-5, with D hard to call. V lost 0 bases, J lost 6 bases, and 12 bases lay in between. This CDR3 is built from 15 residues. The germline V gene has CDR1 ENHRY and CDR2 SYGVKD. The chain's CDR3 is CAISESEGLAQPQHF. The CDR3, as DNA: TGTGCCATCAGTGAGTCGGAAGGGCTCGCTCAGCCCCAGCATTTT.

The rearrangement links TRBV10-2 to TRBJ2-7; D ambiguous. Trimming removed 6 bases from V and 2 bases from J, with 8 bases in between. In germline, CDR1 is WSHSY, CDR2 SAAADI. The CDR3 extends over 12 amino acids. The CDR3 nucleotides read TGCGCCAGCAGAGACCAGACCTACGAGCAGTACTTC. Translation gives CASRDQTYEQYF.

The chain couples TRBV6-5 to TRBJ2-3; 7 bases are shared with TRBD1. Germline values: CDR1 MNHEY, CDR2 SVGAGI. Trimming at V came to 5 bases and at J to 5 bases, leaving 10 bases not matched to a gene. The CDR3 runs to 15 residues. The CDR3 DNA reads TGTGCCAGCAGTAATACAGGGGCCGGTGTAGATACGCAGTATTTT. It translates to CASSNTGAGVDTQYF.

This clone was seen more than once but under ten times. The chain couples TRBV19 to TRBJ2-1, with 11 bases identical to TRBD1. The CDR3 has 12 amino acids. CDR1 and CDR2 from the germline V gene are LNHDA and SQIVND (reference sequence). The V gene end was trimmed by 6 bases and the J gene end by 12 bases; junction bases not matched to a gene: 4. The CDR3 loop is CASRDRGLGQFF. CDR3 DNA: TGTGCCAGTAGGGACAGGGGGCTCGGGCAGTTCTTC.

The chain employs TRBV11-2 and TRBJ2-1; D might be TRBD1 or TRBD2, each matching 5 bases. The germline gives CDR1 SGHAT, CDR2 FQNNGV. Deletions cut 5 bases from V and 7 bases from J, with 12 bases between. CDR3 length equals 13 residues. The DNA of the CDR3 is TGTGCCAGCAGCGTCCTGAGGGGAAATGAGCAGTTCTTC. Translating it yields CASSVLRGNEQFF.

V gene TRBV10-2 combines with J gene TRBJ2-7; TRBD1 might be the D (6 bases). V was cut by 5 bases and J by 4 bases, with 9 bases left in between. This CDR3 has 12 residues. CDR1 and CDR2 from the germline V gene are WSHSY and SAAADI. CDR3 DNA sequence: TGCGCCAGCAGTCTAGGGGGATACGAGCAGTACTTC. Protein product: CASSLGGYEQYF.

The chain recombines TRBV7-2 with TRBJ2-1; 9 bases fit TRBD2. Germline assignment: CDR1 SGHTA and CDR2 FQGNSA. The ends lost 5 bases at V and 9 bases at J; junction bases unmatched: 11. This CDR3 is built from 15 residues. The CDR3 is CASSGGLAMGGEQFF. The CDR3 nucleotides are TGTGCCAGCAGCGGAGGACTAGCGATGGGAGGTGAGCAGTTCTTC. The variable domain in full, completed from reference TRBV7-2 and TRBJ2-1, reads GAGVSQSPSNKVTEKGKDVELRCDPISGHTALYWYRQSLGQGLEFLIYFQGNSAPDKSGLPSDRFSAERTGGSVSTLTIQRTQQEDSAVYLCASSGGLAMGGEQFFGPGTRLTVL.